These 6 T cell receptor beta chains were sequenced from one sample in a study of blood T cell repertoires in COVID-19 (dated by TCRdb to the early 2020s). Library preparation used the immunoSEQ multiplex PCR assay. TCRdb carries this immuneACCESS record with in-frame sequences only. Its versions omit some clonotypes, under half of them owing to an unresolved V gene in the studies checked, with the rest unexplained. The sample includes some 83,000 clones, with 81% observed a single time. The ten largest clones add up to roughly 40% of the sample. Input material: peripheral blood. The origin of the receptors is a man at least 80 years old with acute or convalescent COVID-19.

The V and J genes are TRBV5-1 and TRBJ2-7; the match to TRBD2 covers 9 bases. Germline trimming cut 2 bases from V and 5 bases from J; bases unmatched to any gene: 5. The CDR3 is made up of 14 amino acids. The germline V gene encodes CDR1 SGHRS and CDR2 YFSETQ. CDR3 protein: CASSFGREGHEQYF. Written as DNA, the CDR3 is TGCGCCAGCAGCTTCGGGCGGGAGGGCCACGAGCAGTACTTC.

The chain employs TRBV5-1 and TRBJ1-1, with D uncertain. CDR1 is SGHRS, CDR2 YFSETQ, per germline. The length of the CDR3 is 14 residues. V lost 6 bases and J 1 base, leaving 13 bases between the germline ends. The chain's CDR3 is CASNFGEKNTEAFF. DNA of the CDR3: TGCGCCAGCAATTTCGGGGAAAAGAACACTGAAGCTTTCTTT. Complete variable domain (other parts from reference TRBV5-1 and TRBJ1-1): KAGVTQTPRYLIKTRGQQVTLSCSPISGHRSVSWYQQTPGQGLQFLFEYFSETQRNKGNFPGRFSGRQFSNSRSEMNVSTLELGDSALYLCASNFGEKNTEAFFGQGTRLTVV.

The rearrangement links TRBV13 to TRBJ2-1; TRBD2 agrees at 13 bases. The germline CDR1 and CDR2 sequences are PRHDT and FYEKMQ (reference sequence). The CDR3 extends over 16 amino acids. V lost 6 bases, J lost 2 bases, and 4 bases stayed unmatched. In DNA, the CDR3 is TGTGCCAGCAGTTTACTAGCGGGAGGGACCTACAATGAGCAGTTCTTC. Its translation is CASSLLAGGTYNEQFF.

The J gene is TRBJ2-2, the V gene TRBV9, with D possibly being TRBD1 (6 bases). Germline values: CDR1 SGDLS, CDR2 YYNGEE. The CDR3 is 17 residues long. V was cut by 4 bases and J by 6 bases, with 22 bases left in between. The CDR3: CASSTPRAGDFAGELFF. In DNA form, the CDR3 reads TGTGCCAGCAGCACCCCCCGGGCAGGGGATTTCGCCGGGGAGCTGTTTTTT. The variable domain in full, completed from reference TRBV9 and TRBJ2-2, reads DSGVTQTPKHLITATGQRVTLRCSPRSGDLSVYWYQQSLDQGLQFLIQYYNGEERAKGNILERFSAQQFPDLHSELNLSSLELGDSALYFCASSTPRAGDFAGELFFGEGSRLTVL.

The genes are TRBV7-8 and TRBJ1-3; D is undetermined. This CDR3 is built from 15 residues. Germline V lookup: CDR1 SGHVS, CDR2 FQNEAQ. V gave up 4 bases and J gave up 0 bases, with 10 bases separating them. CDR3 bases: TGTGCCAGCAGCTGGGTACAGAGCTCTGGAAACACCATATATTTT. It encodes CASSWVQSSGNTIYF.

The chain employs TRBV27 and TRBJ2-7; TRBD1 agrees at 7 bases. The CDR3 consists of 15 residues. V was clipped by 4 bases and J by 7 bases; unmatched bases: 13. The germline V gene encodes CDR1 MNHEY and CDR2 SMNVEV (reference sequence). CDR3 nucleotide sequence: TGTGCCAGCAGTTCCGACAGGGACCGCTATGGAGAGCAGTACTTC. Its translation is CASSSDRDRYGEQYF.